This TCR beta chain was identified during a study of T cell clusters in autoimmune cytopenias. As for the study in general: TRB sequencing had a median approximately 50,000 reads and approximately 2,200 distinct clonotypes per sample. Findings and caveats of the study: The cluster-lack signature was not seen for secondary cytopenia versus chronic lymphocytic leukemia.

Multiplex touch-down PCR amplified TRB using TRB-A and TRB-B pools in one tube. TCRdb re-called the multiplex PCR reads and gives one entry per CDR3 protein, without DNA. The table for this sample gives a few thousand distinct CDR3 sequences. By frequency, this clonotype registers medium-sized. Its specificity is not known. Some 34,000 genome equivalents of blood DNA were amplified for TRB. In addition, the sample was reused for a study of T cell repertoires in aging, cancer and after chemotherapy. That work states: In cancer patients, declining TCR diversity with age involved lost richness and lost evenness. In each cancer cohort, median generation probability increased across chemotherapy, suggesting thymic output rebounded.

The TCR comes from a human donor in good health. What was sequenced was peripheral blood.

CDR3 protein: CAWGQPYGYTF. The chain links TRBV30 to TRBJ1-2; checking the TCRdb D call of TRBD1 is not possible without DNA. The germline gives CDR1 GTSNPN, CDR2 SVGIG (reference sequence). The length of the CDR3 is 11 residues.